This TCR beta chain was retrieved from a study of chemoradiotherapy in HPV16-positive cancers. Comment on this clone: Its target is not known.

Only in-frame clones appear in the TCRdb table, and some are missing; sequencing was by immunoSEQ multiplex PCR. The table includes about 12,000 clones, 60% to 85% detected once. The study's findings and limits: Candidate HPV-specific clones and E7-related TCR motifs grew in tumor during treatment.

CDR1 is SGDLS, CDR2 YYNGEE, per germline. V lost 2 bases and J lost 4; bases outside the gene matches: 8. The CDR3 length is 16 residues. The specimen was obtained from a patient who underwent chemoradiotherapy. J is TRBJ2-3 and V is TRBV9, with TRBD1 identical over 9 bases. This sequence was found in a human donor with HPV-associated anogenital cancer. The CDR3 here is CASSVAGTGWSDTQYF. The CDR3 DNA follows: TGTGCCAGCAGCGTCGCCGGGACAGGGTGGTCAGATACGCAGTATTTT.